The 17 T cell receptor beta chains reported below all come from one sample, sequenced in a study of technical replicates of blood from a few donors. Generated by immunoSEQ multiplex PCR, the TCRdb table keeps only in-frame clones and is missing some. In the table there are roughly 79,000 clones, approximately 94% of which are singletons. Sequenced: T cells isolated from PBMCs. The receptors here all came from a human donor in good health.

The rearrangement links TRBV10-2 to TRBJ2-7, with 8 bases that match TRBD1. Germline CDR1 WSHSY, CDR2 SAAADI. The CDR3 consists of 14 residues. Trimming took 3 bases from V and 3 from J; bases not matched to a gene: 4. CDR3 amino acids: CASSEHRGYYEQYF. The CDR3 nucleotides read TGCGCCAGCAGTGAACACAGGGGGTACTACGAGCAGTACTTC.

The chain joins TRBV19 to TRBJ2-2, with D hard to call. Trimming stripped 6 bases from V and 3 bases from J, with 20 bases between. The CDR3 runs 17 residues. Germline V gives CDR1 LNHDA, CDR2 SQIVND (reference sequence). The CDR3 DNA reads TGTGCCAGTAGAATCCCCCTGGGCGTAACGGACACCGGGGAGCTGTTTTTT. It translates to CASRIPLGVTDTGELFF.

The V gene is TRBV11-1, the J gene TRBJ2-1, with 7 nucleotides matching TRBD2. This CDR3 region has 17 residues. J was trimmed by 5 bases and V by 2 bases; bases with no gene match: 12. Germline lookup yields CDR1 SGHAT and CDR2 FQDESV (reference sequence). The CDR3 DNA reads as TGTGCCAGCAGCTTATGGGACGGATTAGCGGGTAACAATGAGCAGTTCTTC. Translation: CASSLWDGLAGNNEQFF.

As regards this clone: The germline gene is not matched at one end of the junction; a read error may be the cause. The chain has TRBV5-1 and TRBJ1-2; 8 bases line up with TRBD1. The V gene's germline CDR1 is SGHRS and CDR2 YFSETQ. The CDR3 loop spans 11 amino acids. Here the CDR3 DNA reads TGCGCCAGCACCCAGGGGGCTTGGACGATCTTC. This codes for CASTQGAWTIF.

The rearrangement joins TRBV5-1 to TRBJ2-7; 8 bases align to TRBD2. In germline, CDR1 is SGHRS, CDR2 YFSETQ. The CDR3 has 15 residues. The J segment lost 5 bases and the V segment lost 8 bases, leaving 15 bases of the junction unmatched. The CDR3 coding sequence is TGCGCCAGTCCCTCTGAGCGGGAGTTCCTCCACGAGCAGTACTTC. Amino acid sequence: CASPSEREFLHEQYF. Combining the CDR3 with reference TRBV5-1 and TRBJ2-7 gives the whole variable domain KAGVTQTPRYLIKTRGQQVTLSCSPISGHRSVSWYQQTPGQGLQFLFEYFSETQRNKGNFPGRFSGRQFSNSRSEMNVSTLELGDSALYLCASPSEREFLHEQYFGPGTRLTVT.

This clone occurred once. The chain employs TRBV5-4 and TRBJ2-3; possibly TRBD2 for D (5 bases). The CDR3 covers 15 residues. Germline V gene sequence: CDR1 SGHNT, CDR2 YYREEE (reference sequence). V gave up 0 bases and J gave up 3 bases, with 11 bases separating them. The CDR3 protein is CASSLGGEITDTQYF. The CDR3 DNA reads TGTGCCAGCAGCTTGGGGGGAGAAATAACAGATACGCAGTATTTT.

The J gene is TRBJ2-7, the V gene TRBV7-2; the match to TRBD2 covers 11 bases. The CDR3 extends over 14 amino acids. Germline V gene data show CDR1 as SGHTA and CDR2 as FQGNSA. Trimming at V came to 5 bases and at J to 3 bases, leaving 3 bases not matched to a gene. The CDR3 nucleotides are TGTGCCAGCAGCCCGGGACTAGCGGACTACGAGCAGTACTTC. Residues: CASSPGLADYEQYF. The full variable domain, completed using reference TRBV7-2 and TRBJ2-7, is GAGVSQSPSNKVTEKGKDVELRCDPISGHTALYWYRQSLGQGLEFLIYFQGNSAPDKSGLPSDRFSAERTGGSVSTLTIQRTQQEDSAVYLCASSPGLADYEQYFGPGTRLTVT.

This clone was found a few times. The chain combines TRBV5-1 with TRBJ1-1; unclear D gene. The CDR3 is made up of 12 amino acids. CDR1 SGHRS and CDR2 YFSETQ come from the germline V gene. Trimming stripped 3 bases from V and 0 bases from J, with 3 bases between. The CDR3 DNA follows: TGCGCCAGCAGCTCAATGAACACTGAAGCTTTCTTT. Translated, it gives CASSSMNTEAFF.

This chain joins TRBV6-5 and TRBJ2-7; D may be TRBD2 (6 bases). The CDR3 extends over 15 amino acids. V was clipped by 7 bases and J by 4 bases, with 20 bases between them. Per the germline V gene, CDR1 is MNHEY and CDR2 is SVGAGI. The CDR3 sequence: CASKRLQGGSYEQYF. For the CDR3, the DNA is TGTGCCAGCAAACGACTCCAAGGAGGGTCTTACGAGCAGTACTTC.

This clone was seen more than once but under ten times. V is TRBV29-1 and J is TRBJ1-5; D unresolved. The ends were cut back, 2 bases at V and 4 bases at J, with 6 bases in the middle. Germline CDR1 is SQVTM and CDR2 is ANQGSEA. CDR3 length: 12 amino acids. CDR3 sequence: CSVEIGNQPQHF. The CDR3 DNA reads as TGCAGCGTTGAAATCGGTAATCAGCCCCAGCATTTT. The full variable domain, with the rest looked up from reference TRBV29-1 and TRBJ1-5, is SAVISQKPSRDICQRGTSLTIQCQVDSQVTMMFWYRQQPGQSLTLIATANQGSEATYESGFVIDKFPISRPNLTFSTLTVSNMSPEDSSIYLCSVEIGNQPQHFGDGTRLSIL.

The chain couples TRBV28 to TRBJ1-2; TRBD1 matches at 7 bases. J gave up 7 bases and V 5 bases, and 1 base lay outside the gene matches. There are 11 residues in the CDR3. CDR1 is MDHEN, CDR2 SYDVKM, per germline. The CDR3 here is CASSHRGGYTF. CDR3 sequence (DNA): TGTGCCAGCAGTCACAGGGGTGGCTACACCTTC.

The rearrangement uses TRBV28 and TRBJ2-7; D gene ambiguous. V lost 4 bases to trimming and J lost 0 bases, with 16 bases between them. CDR1 and CDR2 (germline): MDHEN, SYDVKM. This CDR3 region has 16 residues. The CDR3 sequence: CASSSPPRQSSYEQYF. CDR3 sequence (DNA): TGTGCCAGCAGTTCCCCTCCGAGGCAGTCCTCCTACGAGCAGTACTTC.

The gene calls are TRBV7-3 and TRBJ2-5; perhaps TRBD2 as D (7 bases). Trimming left V 0 bases short and J 6 bases short, with 8 bases between. In germline, CDR1 is SGHTA, CDR2 FQGTGA. CDR3 length: 13 amino acids. This CDR3 reads CASSLTGGQTQYF. CDR3 DNA: TGTGCCAGCAGCTTAACCGGGGGGCAGACCCAGTACTTC.

The V gene is TRBV9, the J gene TRBJ2-2; D perhaps matches TRBD1 (6 bases). The CDR3 runs to 15 residues. Germline V gives CDR1 SGDLS, CDR2 YYNGEE. Trimming stripped 4 bases from V and 4 bases from J, with 14 bases between. The CDR3 bases are TGTGCCAGCAGCCACAACAGGGTCGGCACCGGGGAGCTGTTTTTT. It translates to CASSHNRVGTGELFF.

V is TRBV6-5 and J is TRBJ1-2; D possibly corresponds to TRBD1 (5 bases). Trimming pared 3 bases from V and 4 bases from J, leaving 12 bases between. The CDR3 length is 14 residues. Per germline, CDR1 MNHEY and CDR2 SVGAGI. In DNA form, the CDR3 reads TGTGCCAGCAGTTATCTAGGAAGGGGCTATGGCTACACCTTC. Translation: CASSYLGRGYGYTF.

The chain uses TRBV5-8 and TRBJ1-4, with a possible D match to TRBD1 (6 bases). V was shortened by 4 bases and J by 1 base, with 14 bases between the two germline ends. Looked up from germline, CDR1 is SGHTS and CDR2 is YDEGEE. This CDR3 spans 16 amino acids. The CDR3 region has the DNA TGTGCCAGCAGCCTGGGACAAGGGGAAACTAATGAAAAACTGTTTTTT. Encoded protein: CASSLGQGETNEKLFF.

The CDR3 sequence: CASSRLAGLTPYEQYF. The CDR3 nucleotides are TGTGCCAGCAGTCGGCTAGCGGGCCTAACTCCCTACGAGCAGTACTTC. This chain links TRBV27 with TRBJ2-7; 8 positions agree with TRBD2. The germline V gene encodes CDR1 MNHEY and CDR2 SMNVEV (reference sequence). This CDR3 comprises 16 residues. V lost 5 bases to trimming and J lost 2 bases; unmatched junction nucleotides: 11.